The 12 T cell receptor beta chains below were found in one sample sequenced in a study of shared clonotypes between healthy human individuals. TCRdb's copy holds only in-frame clones and misses some; the assay was immunoSEQ multiplex PCR. The profile shows millions of clones, approximately 94% of them singletons. Naive CD8 cells lacked CD45RO and underwent positive selection for CCR7, leaving out terminally differentiated effector memory CD45RA+ cells. The sequencing sample was made of naive CD8+ T cells from PBMCs. These TCRs come from a young man in good health. Some clones in this sample may be carry-over from other donors' samples.

This chain connects TRBV7-3 to TRBJ2-5; no reliable D call. Trimming cost V 3 bases and J 5 bases, with 10 bases left between them. CDR3 length: 13 amino acids. Germline V lookup: CDR1 SGHTA, CDR2 FQGTGA. The CDR3 DNA reads as TGTGCCAGCAGCTTGCCGCCTTGGGAGACCCAGTACTTC. It yields the protein CASSLPPWETQYF.

The rearrangement uses TRBV27 and TRBJ1-2; D not certain. There are 15 residues in the CDR3. The V end lost 2 bases, the J end lost 0 bases, and 10 bases lay between the germline ends. Germline V gene data show CDR1 as MNHEY and CDR2 as SMNVEV (reference sequence). The CDR3 is CASSLRSPANYGYTF. CDR3 bases: TGTGCCAGCAGTTTAAGAAGCCCAGCTAACTATGGCTACACCTTC.

This chain connects TRBV2 to TRBJ2-5; 8 nucleotides match TRBD1. V trimming: 4 bases; J trimming: 5 bases; junction bases outside the gene matches: 9. Germline V CDR1 and CDR2: SNHLY, FYNNEI. The CDR3 runs 15 residues. The CDR3 reads CASSGPGQVFETQYF. Written as DNA, the CDR3 is TGTGCCAGCAGTGGGCCGGGACAGGTTTTCGAGACCCAGTACTTC.

The chain joins TRBV6-6 to TRBJ1-2, with D possibly being TRBD1 (6 bases). Trimming stripped 4 bases from V and 6 bases from J, with 12 bases between. The CDR3 is 13 residues long. Germline CDR1 and CDR2: MNHNY and SVGAGI (reference sequence). The chain's CDR3 is CASSSGGLDGYTF. Here the CDR3 DNA reads TGTGCCAGCAGTTCGGGGGGGCTCGATGGCTACACCTTC.

V is TRBV15 and J is TRBJ1-1; the D gene is possibly TRBD1 (5 bases). V was pared by 0 bases and J by 6 bases, with 8 bases between. There are 13 residues in the CDR3. Germline loops: CDR1 LNHNV, CDR2 YYDKDF (reference sequence). This chain's CDR3 is CATSRERGSEAFF. The DNA for the CDR3 is TGTGCCACCAGCAGAGAGAGGGGATCTGAAGCTTTCTTT. The variable domain in full, with the rest retrieved from reference TRBV15 and TRBJ1-1, is DAMVIQNPRYQVTQFGKPVTLSCSQTLNHNVMYWYQQKSSQAPKLLFHYYDKDFNNEADTPDNFQSRRPNTSFCFLDIRSPGLGDTAMYLCATSRERGSEAFFGQGTRLTVV.

This sequence joins TRBV11-2 and TRBJ2-7; 9 bases fit TRBD1. In germline, CDR1 is SGHAT, CDR2 FQNNGV. The trim removed 4 bases at V and 5 bases at J, leaving 6 bases unmatched. The CDR3 runs to 14 residues. This CDR3 reads CASSWTGALNEQYF. For the CDR3, the DNA is TGTGCCAGCAGCTGGACAGGGGCTCTCAACGAGCAGTACTTC.

This rearrangement joins TRBV9 to TRBJ1-2, with 11 bases matching TRBD1. The V gene end was trimmed by 3 bases and the J gene end by 3 bases; junction bases not matched to a gene: 4. CDR1 and CDR2 from the germline V gene are SGDLS and YYNGEE. The CDR3 is made up of 15 amino acids. CDR3 region: CASSARTGGDYGYTF. For the CDR3, the DNA is TGTGCCAGCAGCGCCCGGACAGGGGGCGACTATGGCTACACCTTC.

The chain joins TRBV28 to TRBJ2-3; 9 bases line up with TRBD2. With 6 bases clipped from V and 4 bases from J, the junction kept 11 bases outside the gene matches. The CDR3 has 16 residues. In germline, CDR1 is MDHEN, CDR2 SYDVKM. The CDR3 region has the DNA TGTGCCAGCAGCACCAGGACTAGCGTGTTCGCAGATACGCAGTATTTT. Translated: CASSTRTSVFADTQYF.

Notes on this clone: This CDR3 is also generated by other DNA sequences in the sample. J is TRBJ2-5 and V is TRBV4-3, with D possibly called TRBD1 or TRBD2 (5 bases each). V shed 0 bases and J shed 4 bases, with 9 bases lying between them. The CDR3 runs 14 residues. Germline loops: CDR1 LGHNA, CDR2 YSLEER. The CDR3 protein is CASSQDRAGETQYF. The CDR3, as DNA: TGCGCCAGCAGCCAAGACAGGGCGGGAGAGACCCAGTACTTC.

This rearrangement joins TRBV4-3 to TRBJ2-7; no reliable D call. CDR3 length: 13 residues. Germline loops: CDR1 LGHNA, CDR2 YSLEER. V gave up 4 bases and J gave up 2 bases, with 9 bases separating them. The CDR3 region is CASSPSRTYEQYF. The CDR3 bases are TGCGCCAGCAGCCCCAGCCGAACCTACGAGCAGTACTTC.

The CDR3 spells CASSLGVPGSYNEQFF. The CDR3 coding sequence is TGTGCCAGCAGTTTAGGTGTACCCGGCTCCTACAATGAGCAGTTCTTC. The chain joins TRBV27 to TRBJ2-1; D gene unclear. This CDR3 comprises 16 residues. Germline V gene sequence: CDR1 MNHEY, CDR2 SMNVEV (reference sequence). V lost 2 bases and J lost 0, with 11 bases in between.

This clone has only a few counts. V and J are TRBV5-5 and TRBJ1-2; D might be TRBD1 (5 bases). Trimming took 5 bases from V and 2 from J, leaving 25 bases between them. Germline CDR1 is SGHKS and CDR2 is YYEKEE (reference sequence). The CDR3 has 18 amino acids. This chain's CDR3 is CASSPSGESFLSNYGYTF. For the CDR3, the DNA is TGTGCCAGCAGTCCCTCGGGGGAATCCTTCCTCTCGAACTATGGCTACACCTTC.